The clone carrying this T cell receptor beta chain was found once. This sample stems from a study of human T cells and chemical hapten exposure. The time point: patch test 2, 6 weeks after DPC sensitization. Regarding treatment: therapeutic diphenylcyclopropenone sensitization with weekly scalp DPC. The CDR3 contains 14 residues. Trimming cost V 4 bases and J 2 bases, with 11 bases left between them. Germline lookup yields CDR1 ENHRY and CDR2 SYGVKD. One entry per CDR3 protein, called by TCRdb with MiXCR from the RACE reads. The sample has about 96,000 distinct CDR3 sequences; 9.3% are singletons. This sequence originates from a middle-aged woman with alopecia areata. Some clones in this sample may be carry-over from other donors' samples. V and J are TRBV10-3 and TRBJ1-2, with TRBD1 as a possible D gene (6 bases). The input for sequencing was whole blood, taken in connection with sensitization to the hapten diphenylcyclopropenone (DPC). This chain's CDR3 is CAISVITGNYGYTF. CDR3 in DNA: TGTGCCATCAGTGTAATCACAGGGAACTATGGCTACACCTTC.